This T cell receptor beta chain was retrieved from a study of T cell repertoires in cytomegalovirus infection. Study-level findings and limits: HLA-C-restricted TCR beta clonotypes specific for CMV led the ex vivo response.

MiXCR, run by TCRdb on the reads, gives a single entry per CDR3 protein. The repertoire consists of 900,000 to 950,000 distinct CDR3 sequences, with under 40% occurring once and the leading ten covering roughly 12%. Of note for this clonotype: Its antigen is not identified.

Trimming took off 4 bases at V and 1 base at J, with 16 bases between the two ends. Germline-derived CDR1 and CDR2 are SGHNT and YENEEA. The CDR3 loop spans 17 amino acids. This rearrangement joins TRBV11-3 to TRBJ2-2; possible D gene TRBD1, 6 bases. The sequences come from cultured CD8+ T cells from PBMCs, collected from culture after CMV antigen stimulation. The receptor was derived from a human donor in good health (CMV status not recorded). Some clones in this sample may be carry-over from other donors' samples. The CDR3, as DNA: TGTGCCAGCAGCTCCCAGACCGGGACACTGAACACCGGGGAGCTGTTTTTT. This gives the protein CASSSQTGTLNTGELFF.